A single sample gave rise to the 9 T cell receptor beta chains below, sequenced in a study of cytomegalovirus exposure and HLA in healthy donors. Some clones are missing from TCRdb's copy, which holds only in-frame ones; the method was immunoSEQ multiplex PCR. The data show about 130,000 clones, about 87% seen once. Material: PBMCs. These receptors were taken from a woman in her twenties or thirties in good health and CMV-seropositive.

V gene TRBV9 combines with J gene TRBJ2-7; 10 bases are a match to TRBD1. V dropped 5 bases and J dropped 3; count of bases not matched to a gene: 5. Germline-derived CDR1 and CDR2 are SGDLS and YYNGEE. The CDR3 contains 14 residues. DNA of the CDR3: TGTGCCAGCAGTGGGACAGGGGAAGGCTACGAGCAGTACTTC. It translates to CASSGTGEGYEQYF.

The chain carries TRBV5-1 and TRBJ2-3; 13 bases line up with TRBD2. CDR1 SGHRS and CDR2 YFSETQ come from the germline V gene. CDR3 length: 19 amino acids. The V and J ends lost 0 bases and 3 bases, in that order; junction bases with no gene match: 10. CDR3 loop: CASSLDALLAGGPTDTQYF. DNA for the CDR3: TGCGCCAGCAGCTTGGATGCCCTACTAGCGGGGGGGCCAACAGATACGCAGTATTTT. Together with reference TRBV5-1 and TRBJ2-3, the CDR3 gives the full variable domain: KAGVTQTPRYLIKTRGQQVTLSCSPISGHRSVSWYQQTPGQGLQFLFEYFSETQRNKGNFPGRFSGRQFSNSRSEMNVSTLELGDSALYLCASSLDALLAGGPTDTQYFGPGTRLTVL.

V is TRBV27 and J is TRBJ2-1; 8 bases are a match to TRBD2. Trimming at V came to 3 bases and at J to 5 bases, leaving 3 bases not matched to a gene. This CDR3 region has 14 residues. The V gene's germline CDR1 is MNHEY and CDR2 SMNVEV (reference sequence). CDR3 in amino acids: CASSFLAGDNEQFF. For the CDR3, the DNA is TGTGCCAGCAGTTTCCTAGCGGGTGACAATGAGCAGTTCTTC.

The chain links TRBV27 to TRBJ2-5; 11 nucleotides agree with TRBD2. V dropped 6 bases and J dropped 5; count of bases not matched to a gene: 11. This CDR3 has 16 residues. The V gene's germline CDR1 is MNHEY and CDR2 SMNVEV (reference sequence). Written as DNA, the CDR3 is TGTGCCAGCAGACCCTCGGGACTAGCGGTTCTCGAGACCCAGTACTTC. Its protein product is CASRPSGLAVLETQYF.

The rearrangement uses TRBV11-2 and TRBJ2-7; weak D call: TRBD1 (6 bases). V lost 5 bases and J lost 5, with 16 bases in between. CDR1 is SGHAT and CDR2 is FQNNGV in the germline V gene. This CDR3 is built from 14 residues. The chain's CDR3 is CASSRQYRTDEQYF. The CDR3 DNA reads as TGTGCCAGCAGCCGCCAGTATAGGACAGACGAGCAGTACTTC.

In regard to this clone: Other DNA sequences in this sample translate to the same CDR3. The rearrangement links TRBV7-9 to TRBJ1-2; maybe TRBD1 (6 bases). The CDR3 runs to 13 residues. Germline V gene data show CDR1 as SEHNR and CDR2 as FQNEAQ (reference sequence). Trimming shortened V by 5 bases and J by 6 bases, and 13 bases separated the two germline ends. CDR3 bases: TGTGCCAGCAGCCTAACCAGGGGCCATGGCTACACCTTC. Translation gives CASSLTRGHGYTF.

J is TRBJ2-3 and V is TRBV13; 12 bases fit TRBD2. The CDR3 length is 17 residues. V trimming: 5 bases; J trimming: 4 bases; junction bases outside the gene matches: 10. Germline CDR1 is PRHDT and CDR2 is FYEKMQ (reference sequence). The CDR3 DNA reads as TGTGCCAGCAGCATTAGCCCCGCTAGCGGGGGGGCAGATACGCAGTATTTT. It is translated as CASSISPASGGADTQYF.

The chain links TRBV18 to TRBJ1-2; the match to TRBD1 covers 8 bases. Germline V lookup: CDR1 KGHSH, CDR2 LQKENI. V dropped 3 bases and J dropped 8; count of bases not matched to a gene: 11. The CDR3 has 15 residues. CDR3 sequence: CASSPRTGTESGYTF. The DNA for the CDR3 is TGTGCCAGCTCACCTAGGACAGGGACCGAATCGGGCTACACCTTC.

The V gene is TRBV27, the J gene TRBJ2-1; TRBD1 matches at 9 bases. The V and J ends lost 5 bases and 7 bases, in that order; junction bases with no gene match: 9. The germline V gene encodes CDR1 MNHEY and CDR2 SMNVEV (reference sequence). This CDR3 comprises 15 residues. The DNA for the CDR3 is TGTGCCAGCAGTCCTCCGGGACAGGGAGCAAATGAGCAGTTCTTC. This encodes CASSPPGQGANEQFF.